One T cell receptor beta chain is described in this entry. The target antigen is unknown. Trimming stripped 5 bases from V and 6 bases from J, with 17 bases between. The CDR3 runs to 15 residues. Looked up from germline, CDR1 is SGHTA and CDR2 is FQGNSA. The data originate from a study of cytomegalovirus exposure and HLA in healthy donors. The primer mix had 60 Vbeta and 13 Jbeta primers. Clones were sequenced by immunoSEQ multiplex PCR, and TCRdb holds only the in-frame ones, with some missing. The repertoire includes some 130,000 clones, over 75% of them detected once, and less than 6.5% sits in the top ten. Study conclusions and caveats: Later analysis identified 16,000 or so TCR beta sequences associated with HLA alleles, using a false discovery rate threshold of 0.05. Looking again later, the authors saw that most CMV-associated TCR beta chains seemed HLA-restricted. Earlier results showed most TCR beta V segments being productive about 90% or about 30% of the time.

This TCR was recovered from a woman in her thirties or forties in good health and CMV-seropositive. Sequencing was carried out using PBMCs. The chain joins TRBV7-2 to TRBJ1-5; a possible D gene is TRBD1 (5 bases). This chain's CDR3 is CASSQGTGGSQPQHF. The CDR3 coding sequence is TGTGCCAGCAGCCAAGGGACCGGAGGGAGTCAGCCCCAGCATTTT.